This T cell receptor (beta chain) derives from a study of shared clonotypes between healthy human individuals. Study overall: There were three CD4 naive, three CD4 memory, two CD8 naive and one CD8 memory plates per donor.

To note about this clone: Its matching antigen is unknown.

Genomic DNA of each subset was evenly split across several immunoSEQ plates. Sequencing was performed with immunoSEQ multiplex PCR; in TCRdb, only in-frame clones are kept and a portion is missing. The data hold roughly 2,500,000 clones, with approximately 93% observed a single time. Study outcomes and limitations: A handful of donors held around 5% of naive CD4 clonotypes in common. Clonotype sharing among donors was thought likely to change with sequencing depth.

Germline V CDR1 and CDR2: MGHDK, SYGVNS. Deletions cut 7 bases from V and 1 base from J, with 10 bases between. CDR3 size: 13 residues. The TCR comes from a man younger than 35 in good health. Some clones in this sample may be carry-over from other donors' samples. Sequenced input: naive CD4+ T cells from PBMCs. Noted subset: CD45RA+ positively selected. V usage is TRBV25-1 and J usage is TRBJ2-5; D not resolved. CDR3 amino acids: CASTPWGQETQYF. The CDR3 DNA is TGTGCCAGCACCCCTTGGGGCCAAGAGACCCAGTACTTC.